Following are 18 T cell receptor beta chains from one sample sequenced in a study of early T cells in non-severe SARS-CoV-2 infection. TCRdb analysed the 5' RACE reads with MiXCR anew, one entry per CDR3 protein. The sample records tens of thousands of distinct CDR3 sequences, around 15% being singletons. The specimen sequenced was whole blood. These receptors were collected from an adult who was a healthcare worker with PCR-confirmed SARS-CoV-2 infection or an uninfected control (not recorded which).

V gene TRBV29-1 combines with J gene TRBJ1-1; possible D gene TRBD1, 6 bases. The CDR3 is made up of 12 amino acids. Deletions cut 6 bases from V and 2 bases from J, with 10 bases between. Looked up from germline, CDR1 is SQVTM and CDR2 is ANQGSEA. In DNA form, the CDR3 reads TGCAGCGTGACCAGGGGTAACACTGAAGCTTTCTTT. Translation gives CSVTRGNTEAFF. The full variable domain, in which reference TRBV29-1 and TRBJ1-1 provide the parts outside the CDR3, is SAVISQKPSRDICQRGTSLTIQCQVDSQVTMMFWYRQQPGQSLTLIATANQGSEATYESGFVIDKFPISRPNLTFSTLTVSNMSPEDSSIYLCSVTRGNTEAFFGQGTRLTVV.

The rearrangement joins TRBV20-1 to TRBJ1-2; 10 nucleotides align to TRBD1. CDR1 is DFQATT and CDR2 is SNEGSKA in the germline V gene (reference sequence). V shed 0 bases and J 4 bases; nucleotides not matched to a gene: 5. CDR3 length equals 15 residues. The CDR3 region has the DNA TGCAGTGCTAGAGATGCGACAGGGGGCAGCTATGGCTACACCTTC. Translated, it gives CSARDATGGSYGYTF.

This clonotype was counted between two and nine times. The chain combines TRBV5-1 with TRBJ1-5; D unresolved. CDR1 and CDR2 from the germline V gene are SGHRS and YFSETQ. The CDR3 covers 13 residues. V lost 2 bases to trimming and J lost 3 bases, with 6 bases between them. DNA for the CDR3: TGCGCCAGCAGCTTTGACATCAATCAGCCCCAGCATTTT. Translated, it gives CASSFDINQPQHF.

J is TRBJ1-1 and V is TRBV28; tentatively, D is TRBD1 (5 bases). The CDR3 length is 14 residues. Germline CDR1 MDHEN, CDR2 SYDVKM. Trimming pared 8 bases from V and 1 base from J, leaving 14 bases between. The CDR3 region is CASGLTAPNTEAFF. CDR3 nucleotide sequence: TGTGCCAGCGGACTGACAGCCCCGAACACTGAAGCTTTCTTT.

This rearrangement joins TRBV28 to TRBJ2-1, with TRBD2 matching over 8 bases. Germline V gene sequence: CDR1 MDHEN, CDR2 SYDVKM. The CDR3 is made up of 16 amino acids. J gave up 6 bases and V 2 bases, and 9 bases lay outside the gene matches. CDR3 DNA: TGTGCCAGCAGTTTAAGTGAAGCGGGGGCCCGCAATGAGCAGTTCTTC. Its translation: CASSLSEAGARNEQFF.

This clonotype has only a few counts. The chain uses TRBV5-1 and TRBJ2-5, with D unresolved. The CDR3 contains 12 residues. Germline CDR1 and CDR2: SGHRS and YFSETQ. Trimming stripped 4 bases from V and 0 bases from J, with 4 bases between. The CDR3 DNA reads TGCGCCAGCAGCACCTACCAAGAGACCCAGTACTTC. Residues: CASSTYQETQYF.

This clonotype was seen repeatedly, ten times or more. This chain uses TRBV10-1 with TRBJ1-1; no reliable D call. Trimming left V 3 bases short and J 1 base short, with 3 bases between. Germline V gene lookup returns CDR1 WNHNN and CDR2 SYGVQD (reference sequence). CDR3 length: 12 amino acids. CDR3 bases: TGCGCCAGCAGTGAAGGGAACACTGAAGCTTTCTTT. Translated, it gives CASSEGNTEAFF.

The chain combines TRBV20-1 with TRBJ2-7; D ambiguous. The CDR3 length is 13 residues. Germline loops: CDR1 DFQATT, CDR2 SNEGSKA (reference sequence). Trimming shortened V by 5 bases and J by 0 bases, and 11 bases separated the two germline ends. The CDR3 protein is CSAYGGSSYEQYF. The DNA of the CDR3 is TGCAGTGCTTATGGTGGGTCCTCCTACGAGCAGTACTTC.

The chain joins TRBV28 to TRBJ1-2, with TRBD1 as a possible D gene (5 bases). With 6 bases removed from V and 0 bases from J, the gap between germline ends came to 11 bases. CDR1 and CDR2 from the germline V gene are MDHEN and SYDVKM. This CDR3 is 14 amino acids long. The CDR3, as DNA: TGTGCCAGCAGCTCCGGGGGGACTAACTATGGCTACACCTTC. Translated, it gives CASSSGGTNYGYTF.

The gene calls are TRBV20-1 and TRBJ1-5; 7 nucleotides match TRBD1. The V segment lost 6 bases and the J segment 4 bases; nucleotides outside the gene matches: 9. This CDR3 is built from 14 residues. The germline V gene encodes CDR1 DFQATT and CDR2 SNEGSKA (reference sequence). DNA for the CDR3: TGCAGTGCAGCGCGGGACAGCTTTAATCAGCCCCAGCATTTT. Amino acid sequence: CSAARDSFNQPQHF.

This rearrangement joins TRBV12-3 or TRBV12-4 to TRBJ2-3, with D possibly being TRBD2 (5 bases). The CDR3 totals 14 residues. V shed 8 bases and J shed 6 bases, with 18 bases lying between them. The CDR3 here is CASFRETEWDTQYF. The DNA for the CDR3 is TGTGCCAGCTTTCGGGAAACCGAATGGGATACGCAGTATTTT.

This clonotype was found many times. The CDR3 reads CASSYSSRGFSSYNEQFF. CDR3 DNA sequence: TGTGCCAGCAGTTACTCGAGTCGGGGGTTCTCCTCCTACAATGAGCAGTTCTTC. V and J are TRBV6-5 and TRBJ2-1; D may be TRBD2 (6 bases). CDR3 length: 18 amino acids. V was cut by 0 bases and J by 0 bases, with 15 bases left in between. The V gene's germline CDR1 is MNHEY and CDR2 SVGAGI.

The chain employs TRBV7-9 and TRBJ1-4, with 7 bases fitting TRBD1. The CDR3 is made up of 16 amino acids. Trimming took 6 bases from V and 10 from J; bases not matched to a gene: 17. Germline-derived CDR1 and CDR2 are SEHNR and FQNEAQ (reference sequence). The CDR3 nucleotides read TGTGCCAGCAGGCCGAACCGCCGGGACAGTGAAGTAAAACTGTTTTTT. The encoded protein is CASRPNRRDSEVKLFF.

This clonotype has only a few counts. The chain carries TRBV20-1 and TRBJ2-7, with D hard to call. The CDR3 loop spans 13 amino acids. Germline CDR1 reads DFQATT; CDR2 reads SNEGSKA (reference sequence). The V gene lost 6 bases and the J gene lost 2 bases, with 14 bases spanning the gap. Here the CDR3 reads CSATTPYTYEQYF. CDR3 bases: TGCAGTGCAACCACACCGTACACCTACGAGCAGTACTTC.

This clonotype was seen more than once but under ten times. CDR3 DNA sequence: TGTGCCAGCTCACCAATGGGCAGCAATCAGCCCCAGCATTTT. Translation: CASSPMGSNQPQHF. This chain joins TRBV18 and TRBJ1-5; D unresolved. The germline V gene encodes CDR1 KGHSH and CDR2 LQKENI. The CDR3 totals 14 residues. V lost 2 bases and J lost 1, with 6 bases in between.

The V gene is TRBV4-3, the J gene TRBJ1-1, with D perhaps TRBD1 (5 bases). Per germline, CDR1 LGHNA and CDR2 YSLEER. CDR3 size: 14 residues. V gave up 0 bases and J gave up 8 bases, with 13 bases separating them. CDR3 DNA sequence: TGCGCCAGCAGCCAAGAGGTCGTCGGGACCGAAGCTTTCTTT. As protein: CASSQEVVGTEAFF.

This clonotype has only a few counts. This rearrangement joins TRBV5-1 to TRBJ1-6, with 9 bases identical to TRBD1. Looked up from germline, CDR1 is SGHRS and CDR2 is YFSETQ. The CDR3 sequence is 17 residues long. V was clipped by 4 bases and J by 0 bases; unmatched bases: 5. In DNA, the CDR3 is TGCGCCAGCAGCGCGGGACAGGGCGGCTCCTATAATTCACCCCTCCACTTT. As protein: CASSAGQGGSYNSPLHF.

V usage is TRBV7-9 and J usage is TRBJ1-2, with D hard to call. Trimming took 2 bases from V and 4 from J, leaving 8 bases between them. The CDR3 has 13 residues. The germline CDR1 and CDR2 sequences are SEHNR and FQNEAQ (reference sequence). The CDR3 sequence is CASSLRWSYGYTF. Here the CDR3 DNA reads TGTGCCAGCAGCTTACGATGGAGCTATGGCTACACCTTC.